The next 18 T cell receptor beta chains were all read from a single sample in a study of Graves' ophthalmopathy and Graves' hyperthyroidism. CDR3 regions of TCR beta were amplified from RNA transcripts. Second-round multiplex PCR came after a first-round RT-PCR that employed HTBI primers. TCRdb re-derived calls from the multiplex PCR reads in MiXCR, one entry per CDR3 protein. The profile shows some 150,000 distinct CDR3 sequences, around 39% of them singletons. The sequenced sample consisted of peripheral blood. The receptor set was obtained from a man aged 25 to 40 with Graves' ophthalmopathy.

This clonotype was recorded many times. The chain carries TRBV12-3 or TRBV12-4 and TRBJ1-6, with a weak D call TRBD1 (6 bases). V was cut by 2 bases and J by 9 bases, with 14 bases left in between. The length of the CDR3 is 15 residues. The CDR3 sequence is CASSLRTAKSSPLHF. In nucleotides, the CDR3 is TGTGCCAGCAGTTTAAGGACAGCCAAGAGTTCACCCCTCCACTTT.

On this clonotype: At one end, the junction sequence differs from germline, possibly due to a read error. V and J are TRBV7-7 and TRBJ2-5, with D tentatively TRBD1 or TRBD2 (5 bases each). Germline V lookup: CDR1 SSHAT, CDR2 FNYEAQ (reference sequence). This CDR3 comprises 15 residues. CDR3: CASSPAPGRQETQYF. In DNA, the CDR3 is TGTGCTAGCAGCCCTGCCCCGGGACGGCAAGAGACCCAGTACTTC.

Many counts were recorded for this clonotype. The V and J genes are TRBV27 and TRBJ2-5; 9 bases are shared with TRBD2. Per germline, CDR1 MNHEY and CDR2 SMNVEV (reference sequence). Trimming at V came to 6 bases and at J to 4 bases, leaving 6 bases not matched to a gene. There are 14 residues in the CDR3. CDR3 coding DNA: TGTGCCAGCAGCCAGGGACTAGCAGGAGAGACCCAGTACTTC. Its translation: CASSQGLAGETQYF.

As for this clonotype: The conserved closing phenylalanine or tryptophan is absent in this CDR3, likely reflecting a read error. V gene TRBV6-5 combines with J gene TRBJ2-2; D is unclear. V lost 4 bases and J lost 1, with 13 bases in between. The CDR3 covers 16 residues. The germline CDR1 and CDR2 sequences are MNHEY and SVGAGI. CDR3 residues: CASSSRPSMNTGELFS. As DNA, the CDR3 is TGTGCCAGCAGTTCTAGACCGAGCATGAACACCGGGGAGCTGTTTTCT.

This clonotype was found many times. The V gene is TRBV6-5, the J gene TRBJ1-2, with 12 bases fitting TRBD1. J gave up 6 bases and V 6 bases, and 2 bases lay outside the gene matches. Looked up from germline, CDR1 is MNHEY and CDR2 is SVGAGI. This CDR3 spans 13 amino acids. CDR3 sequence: CASRGTGGDGYTF. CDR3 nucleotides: TGTGCCAGCAGAGGGACAGGGGGCGATGGCTACACCTTC.

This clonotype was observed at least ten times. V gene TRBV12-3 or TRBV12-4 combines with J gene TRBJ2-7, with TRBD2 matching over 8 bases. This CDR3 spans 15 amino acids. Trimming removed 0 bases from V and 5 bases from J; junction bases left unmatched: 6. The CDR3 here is CASSLAGTSYHEQYF. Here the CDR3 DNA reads TGTGCCAGCAGTTTAGCCGGGACTAGTTATCACGAGCAGTACTTC.

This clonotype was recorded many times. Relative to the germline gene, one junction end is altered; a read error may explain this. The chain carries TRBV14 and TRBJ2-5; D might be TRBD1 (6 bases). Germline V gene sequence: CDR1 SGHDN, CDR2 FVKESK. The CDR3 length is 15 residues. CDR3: CASSQRGHRQESQYF. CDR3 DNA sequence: TGTGCCAGCAGCCAAAGGGGACACCGGCAAGAGTCCCAGTACTTC.

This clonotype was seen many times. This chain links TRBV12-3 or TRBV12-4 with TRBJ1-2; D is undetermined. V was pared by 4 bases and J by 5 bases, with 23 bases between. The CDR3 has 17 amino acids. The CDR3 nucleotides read TGTGCCAGCAGTTCCCCCCCCGGACGGCATAAACGATATGGCTACACCTTC. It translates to CASSSPPGRHKRYGYTF.

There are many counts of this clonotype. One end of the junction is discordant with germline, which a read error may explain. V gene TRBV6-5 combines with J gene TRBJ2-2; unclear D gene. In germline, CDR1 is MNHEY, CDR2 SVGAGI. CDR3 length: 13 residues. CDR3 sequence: CVSKGPDTGELFF. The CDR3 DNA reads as TGTGTCAGCAAAGGACCCGACACCGGGGAGCTGTTTTTT.

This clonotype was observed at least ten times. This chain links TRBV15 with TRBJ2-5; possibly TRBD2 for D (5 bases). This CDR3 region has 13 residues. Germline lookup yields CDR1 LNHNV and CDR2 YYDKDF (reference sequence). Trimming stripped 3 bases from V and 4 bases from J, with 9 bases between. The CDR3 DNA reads TGTGCCACCAGCAGCCATGGAGGAGAGACCCAGTACTTC. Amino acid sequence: CATSSHGGETQYF.

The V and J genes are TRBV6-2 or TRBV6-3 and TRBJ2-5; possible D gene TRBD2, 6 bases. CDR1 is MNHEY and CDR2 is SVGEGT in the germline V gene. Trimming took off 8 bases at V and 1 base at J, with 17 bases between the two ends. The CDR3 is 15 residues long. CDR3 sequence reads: CASQRRDAFQETQYF. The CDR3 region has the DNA TGTGCCAGCCAGAGGAGGGATGCCTTCCAAGAGACCCAGTACTTC.

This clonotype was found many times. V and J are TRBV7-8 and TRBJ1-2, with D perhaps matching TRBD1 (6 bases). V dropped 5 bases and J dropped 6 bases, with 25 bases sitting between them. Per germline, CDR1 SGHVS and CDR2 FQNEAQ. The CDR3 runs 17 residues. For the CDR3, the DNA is TGTGCCAGCAGCGCCCCCCGCGACAGGCCCCAGCGGAATGGCTACACCTTC. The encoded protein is CASSAPRDRPQRNGYTF.

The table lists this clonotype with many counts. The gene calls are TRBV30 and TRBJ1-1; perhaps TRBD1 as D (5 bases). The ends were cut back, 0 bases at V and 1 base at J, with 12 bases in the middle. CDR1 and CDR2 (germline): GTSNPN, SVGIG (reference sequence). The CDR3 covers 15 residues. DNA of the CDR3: TGTGCCTGGAGTGTAGGGTTTGGGGCGAACACTGAAGCTTTCTTT. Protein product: CAWSVGFGANTEAFF.

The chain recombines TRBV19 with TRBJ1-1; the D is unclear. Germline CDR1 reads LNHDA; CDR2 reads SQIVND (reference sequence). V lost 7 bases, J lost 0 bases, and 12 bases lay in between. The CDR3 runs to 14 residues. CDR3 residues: CASKSQVMNTEAFF. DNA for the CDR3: TGTGCCAGTAAATCGCAGGTTATGAACACTGAAGCTTTCTTT.

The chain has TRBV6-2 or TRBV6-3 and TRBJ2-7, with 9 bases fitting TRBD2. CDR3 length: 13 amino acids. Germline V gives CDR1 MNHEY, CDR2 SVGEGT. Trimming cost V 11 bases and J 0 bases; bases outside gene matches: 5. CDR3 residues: CAAGREGSYEQYF. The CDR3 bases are TGTGCCGCGGGGCGGGAGGGCTCCTACGAGCAGTACTTC.

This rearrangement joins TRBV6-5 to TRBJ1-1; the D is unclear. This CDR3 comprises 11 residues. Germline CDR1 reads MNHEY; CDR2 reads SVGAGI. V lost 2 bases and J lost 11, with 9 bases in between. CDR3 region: CASSYVVTAFF. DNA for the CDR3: TGTGCCAGCAGTTACGTCGTTACGGCTTTCTTT.

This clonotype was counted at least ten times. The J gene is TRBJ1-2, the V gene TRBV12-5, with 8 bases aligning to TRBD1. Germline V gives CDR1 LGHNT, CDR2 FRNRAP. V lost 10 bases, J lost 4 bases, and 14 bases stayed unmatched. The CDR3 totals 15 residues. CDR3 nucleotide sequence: TGTGCTACCACCAGGGAGTCGGACAGGGTCTATGGCTACACCTTC. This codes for CATTRESDRVYGYTF.

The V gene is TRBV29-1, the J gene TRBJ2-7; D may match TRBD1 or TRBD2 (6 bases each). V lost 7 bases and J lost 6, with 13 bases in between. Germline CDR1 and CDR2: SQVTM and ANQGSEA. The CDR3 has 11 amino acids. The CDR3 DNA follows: TGCAGCGGGAGGGACATCGGCGAGCAGTACTTC. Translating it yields CSGRDIGEQYF.